The clone carrying this TCR beta chain has a count of ten or more. Antigen unknown. This entry belongs to a study of T cell repertoires in cytomegalovirus infection. As for the study in general: Shared public TCR beta signatures pointed to both CMV infection and a matching HLA type.

Study conclusions and caveats: HLA-C-restricted, CMV-specific TCR beta clonotypes were dominant ex vivo. The cumulative frequency of public TCR beta families distinguished individuals who carried CMV together with the relevant HLA.

Each CDR3 protein gets one entry after TCRdb re-called the reads with MiXCR. The table includes around 94,000 distinct CDR3 sequences, 15% to 20% detected once. The germline V gene has CDR1 LGHNT and CDR2 FRNRAP. Trimming took off 2 bases at V and 0 bases at J, with 7 bases between the two ends. This CDR3 has 14 amino acids. V gene TRBV12-5 combines with J gene TRBJ1-1; no clear D. Sequencing used PBMCs. This clonotype was obtained from a human donor in good health (CMV status not recorded). Some clones in this sample may be carry-over from other donors' samples. In nucleotides, the CDR3 is TGTGCTAGTGGTTTGAACAGCTTGAACACTGAAGCTTTCTTT. This gives the protein CASGLNSLNTEAFF.